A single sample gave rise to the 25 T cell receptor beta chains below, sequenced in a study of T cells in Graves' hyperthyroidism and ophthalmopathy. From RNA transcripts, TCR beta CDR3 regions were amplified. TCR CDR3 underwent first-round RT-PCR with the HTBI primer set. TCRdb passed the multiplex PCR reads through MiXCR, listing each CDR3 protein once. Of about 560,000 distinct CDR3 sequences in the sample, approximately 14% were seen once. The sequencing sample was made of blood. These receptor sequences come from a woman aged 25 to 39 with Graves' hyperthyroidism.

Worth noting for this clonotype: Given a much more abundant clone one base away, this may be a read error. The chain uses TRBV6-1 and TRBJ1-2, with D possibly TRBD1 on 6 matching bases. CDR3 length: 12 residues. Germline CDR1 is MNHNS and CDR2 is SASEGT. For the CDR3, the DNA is TGTGCCAGCAGTGTCGGGGGCGTTGGCTGCACCTTC. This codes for CASSVGGVGCTF.

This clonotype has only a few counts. CDR3 residues: CASSLRHREFTEAFF. The DNA of the CDR3 is TGCGCCAGCAGCTTACGACACAGGGAGTTCACTGAAGCTTTCTTT. The rearrangement joins TRBV5-1 to TRBJ1-1; D perhaps matches TRBD1 (6 bases). The CDR3 sequence is 15 residues long. Germline V lookup: CDR1 SGHRS, CDR2 YFSETQ. V shed 2 bases and J shed 4 bases, with 15 bases lying between them.

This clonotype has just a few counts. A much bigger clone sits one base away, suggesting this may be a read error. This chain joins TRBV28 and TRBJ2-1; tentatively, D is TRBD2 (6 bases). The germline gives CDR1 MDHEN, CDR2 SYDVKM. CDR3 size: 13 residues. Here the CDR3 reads CASSLPGANERFF. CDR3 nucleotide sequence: TGTGCCAGCAGTTTACCGGGAGCCAATGAGCGGTTCTTC. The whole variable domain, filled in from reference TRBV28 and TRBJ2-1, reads DVKVTQSSRYLVKRTGEKVFLECVQDMDHENMFWYRQDPGLGLRLIYFSYDVKMKEKGDIPEGYSVSREKKERFSLILESASTNQTSMYLCASSLPGANERFFGPGTRLTVL.

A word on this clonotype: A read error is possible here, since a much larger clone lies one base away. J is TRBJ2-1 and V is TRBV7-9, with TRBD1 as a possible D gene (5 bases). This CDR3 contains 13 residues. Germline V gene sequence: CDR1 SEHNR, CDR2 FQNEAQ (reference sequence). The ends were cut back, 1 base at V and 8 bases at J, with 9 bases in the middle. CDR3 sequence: CASSLDWGDEQFF. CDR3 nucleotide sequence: TGTGCCAGCAGCTTAGATTGGGGCGATGAGCAGTTCTTC.

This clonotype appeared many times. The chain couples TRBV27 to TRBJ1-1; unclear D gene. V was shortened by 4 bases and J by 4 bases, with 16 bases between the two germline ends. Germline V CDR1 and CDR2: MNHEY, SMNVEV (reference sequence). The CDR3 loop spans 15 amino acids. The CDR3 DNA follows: TGTGCCAGCAGTTCCCAGGTGGGGTCCTTCACTGAAGCTTTCTTT. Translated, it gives CASSSQVGSFTEAFF.

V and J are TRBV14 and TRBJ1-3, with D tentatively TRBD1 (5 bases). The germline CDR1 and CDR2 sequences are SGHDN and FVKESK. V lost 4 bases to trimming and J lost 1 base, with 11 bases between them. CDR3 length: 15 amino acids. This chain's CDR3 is CASSPGLWSGNTIYF. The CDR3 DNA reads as TGTGCCAGCAGCCCGGGGCTATGGTCTGGAAACACCATATATTTT.

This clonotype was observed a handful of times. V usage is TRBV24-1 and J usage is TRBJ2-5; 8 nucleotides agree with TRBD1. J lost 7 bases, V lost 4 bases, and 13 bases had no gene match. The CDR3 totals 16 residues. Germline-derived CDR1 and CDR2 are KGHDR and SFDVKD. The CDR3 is CATSEPDRGGRGTQYF. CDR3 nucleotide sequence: TGTGCCACCAGTGAGCCCGACAGGGGAGGAAGAGGGACCCAGTACTTC.

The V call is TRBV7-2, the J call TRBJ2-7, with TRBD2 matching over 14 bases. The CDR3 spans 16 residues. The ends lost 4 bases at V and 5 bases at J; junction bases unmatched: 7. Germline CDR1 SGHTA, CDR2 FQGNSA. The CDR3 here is CASSSGTSGSGHEQYF. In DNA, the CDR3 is TGTGCCAGCAGCTCCGGGACTAGCGGGAGTGGGCACGAGCAGTACTTC.

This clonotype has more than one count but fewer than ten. In DNA form, the CDR3 reads TGTGCCAGCAGCCGGACAGAGCCTAGGGATGGCTACACCTTC. It specifies CASSRTEPRDGYTF. The chain uses TRBV7-9 and TRBJ1-2, with a tentative D call TRBD1 (6 bases). Germline V lookup: CDR1 SEHNR, CDR2 FQNEAQ (reference sequence). This CDR3 spans 14 amino acids. V was cut by 5 bases and J by 6 bases, with 16 bases left in between. The full variable domain, with the rest looked up from reference TRBV7-9 and TRBJ1-2, is DTGVSQNPRHKITKRGQNVTFRCDPISEHNRLYWYRQTLGQGPEFLTYFQNEAQLEKSRLLSDRFSAERPKGSFSTLEIQRTEQGDSAMYLCASSRTEPRDGYTFGSGTRLTVV.

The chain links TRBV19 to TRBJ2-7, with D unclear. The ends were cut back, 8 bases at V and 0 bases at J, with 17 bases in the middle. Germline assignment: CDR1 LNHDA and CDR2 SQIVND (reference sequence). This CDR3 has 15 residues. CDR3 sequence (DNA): TGTGCCAGTCAATCCCAGCCCGGCAGCTCCTACGAGCAGTACTTC. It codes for CASQSQPGSSYEQYF.

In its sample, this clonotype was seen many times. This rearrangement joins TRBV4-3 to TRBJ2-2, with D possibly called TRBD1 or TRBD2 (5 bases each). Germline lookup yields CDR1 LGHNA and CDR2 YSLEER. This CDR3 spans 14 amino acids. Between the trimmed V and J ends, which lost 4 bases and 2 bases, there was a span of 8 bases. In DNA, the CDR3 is TGCGCCAGCAGCCGGGACGTTAACACCGGGGAGCTGTTTTTT. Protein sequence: CASSRDVNTGELFF.

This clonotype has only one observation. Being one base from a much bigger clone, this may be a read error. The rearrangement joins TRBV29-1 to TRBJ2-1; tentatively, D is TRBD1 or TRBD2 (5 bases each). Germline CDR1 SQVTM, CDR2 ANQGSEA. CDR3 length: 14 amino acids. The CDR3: CSAPDLSSRGEQLF. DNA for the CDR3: TGCAGCGCCCCGGACTTGTCTTCGAGGGGCGAGCAGCTCTTC.

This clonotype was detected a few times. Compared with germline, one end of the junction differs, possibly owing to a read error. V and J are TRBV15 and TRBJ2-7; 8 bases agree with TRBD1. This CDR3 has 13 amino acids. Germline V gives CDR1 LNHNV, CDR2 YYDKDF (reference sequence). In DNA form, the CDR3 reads TGTGCCACCAAGGGACAGGTCTCCCACGAGCAGTACTTC. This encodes CATKGQVSHEQYF.

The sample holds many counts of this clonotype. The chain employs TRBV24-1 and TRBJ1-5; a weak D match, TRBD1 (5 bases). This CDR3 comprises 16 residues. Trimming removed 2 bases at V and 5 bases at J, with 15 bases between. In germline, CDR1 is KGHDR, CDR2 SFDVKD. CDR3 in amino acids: CATSDSGPRGDQPQHF. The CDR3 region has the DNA TGTGCCACCAGTGATTCGGGACCGCGCGGCGATCAGCCCCAGCATTTT.

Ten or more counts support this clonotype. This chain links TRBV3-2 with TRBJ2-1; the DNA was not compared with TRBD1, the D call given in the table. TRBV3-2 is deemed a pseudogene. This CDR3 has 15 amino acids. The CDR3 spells CASSQGGQGYNEQFF. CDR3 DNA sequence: TGTGCCAGCAGCCAAGGGGGACAGGGATACAATGAGCAGTTCTTC.

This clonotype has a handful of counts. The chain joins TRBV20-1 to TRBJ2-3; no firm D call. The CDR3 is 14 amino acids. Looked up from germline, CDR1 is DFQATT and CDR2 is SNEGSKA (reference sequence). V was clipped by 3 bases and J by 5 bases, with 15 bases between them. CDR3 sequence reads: CSASSALRRDTQYF. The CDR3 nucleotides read TGCAGTGCTAGCTCTGCGCTTCGTAGAGATACGCAGTATTTT.

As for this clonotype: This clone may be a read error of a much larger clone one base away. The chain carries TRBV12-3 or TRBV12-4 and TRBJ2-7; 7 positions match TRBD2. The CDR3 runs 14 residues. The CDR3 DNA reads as TGTGCCTGCAGTTTGGGGGGGGGTAACTACGAGCAGTACTTC. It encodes CACSLGGGNYEQYF.

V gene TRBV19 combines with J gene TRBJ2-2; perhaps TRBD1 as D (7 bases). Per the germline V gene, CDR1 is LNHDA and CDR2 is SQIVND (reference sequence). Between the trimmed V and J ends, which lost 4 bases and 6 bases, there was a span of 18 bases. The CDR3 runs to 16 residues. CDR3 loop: CASSTSAGGGAGELFF. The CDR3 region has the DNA TGTGCCAGTAGTACCTCAGCAGGGGGAGGTGCCGGGGAGCTGTTTTTT.

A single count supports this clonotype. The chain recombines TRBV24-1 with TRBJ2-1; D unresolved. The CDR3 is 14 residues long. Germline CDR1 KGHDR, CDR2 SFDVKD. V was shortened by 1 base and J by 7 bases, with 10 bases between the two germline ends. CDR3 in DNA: TGTGCCACCAGTGATTTATGGGGATCGAATGAGCAGTTCTTC. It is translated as CATSDLWGSNEQFF.

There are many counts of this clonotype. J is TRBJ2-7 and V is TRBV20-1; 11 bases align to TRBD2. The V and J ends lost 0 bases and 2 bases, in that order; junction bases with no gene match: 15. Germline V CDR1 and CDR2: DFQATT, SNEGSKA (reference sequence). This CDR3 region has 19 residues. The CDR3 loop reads CSARDGSKKIAGGTYEQYF. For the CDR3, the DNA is TGCAGTGCTAGAGATGGGTCCAAGAAAATAGCGGGAGGGACCTACGAGCAGTACTTC.

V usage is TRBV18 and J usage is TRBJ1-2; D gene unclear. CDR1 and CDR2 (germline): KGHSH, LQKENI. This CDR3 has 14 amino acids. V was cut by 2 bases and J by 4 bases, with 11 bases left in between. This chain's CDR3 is CASSPSDKTYGYTF. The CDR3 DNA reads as TGTGCCAGCTCACCATCCGACAAGACCTATGGCTACACCTTC. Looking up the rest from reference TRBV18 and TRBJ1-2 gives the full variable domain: NAGVMQNPRHLVRRRGQEARLRCSPMKGHSHVYWYRQLPEEGLKFMVYLQKENIIDESGMPKERFSAEFPKEGPSILRIQQVVRGDSAAYFCASSPSDKTYGYTFGSGTRLTVV.

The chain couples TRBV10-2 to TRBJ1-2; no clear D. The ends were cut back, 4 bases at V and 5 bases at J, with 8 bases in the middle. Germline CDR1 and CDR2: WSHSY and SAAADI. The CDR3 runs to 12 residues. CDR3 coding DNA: TGCGCCAGCAGTGGAGGGCCGTATGGCTACACCTTC. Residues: CASSGGPYGYTF.

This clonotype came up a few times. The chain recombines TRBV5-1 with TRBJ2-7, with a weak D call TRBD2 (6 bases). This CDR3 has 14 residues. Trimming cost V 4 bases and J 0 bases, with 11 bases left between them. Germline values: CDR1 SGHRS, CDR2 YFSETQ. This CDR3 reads CASSRRLGSYEQYF. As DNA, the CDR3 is TGCGCCAGCAGCCGTAGACTAGGCTCCTACGAGCAGTACTTC.

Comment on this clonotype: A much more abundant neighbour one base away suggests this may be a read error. The CDR3 DNA reads TGTGCCAGCAGCTTATTGTGGGGAGGGGACAGGGGGCTGATCGATGAGCAGTACTTC. Its protein is CASSLLWGGDRGLIDEQYF. This chain joins TRBV7-6 and TRBJ2-7; TRBD1 agrees at 12 bases. Trimming cost V 2 bases and J 7 bases; bases outside gene matches: 18. Germline V gene lookup returns CDR1 SGHVS and CDR2 FNYEAQ. The CDR3 totals 19 residues.

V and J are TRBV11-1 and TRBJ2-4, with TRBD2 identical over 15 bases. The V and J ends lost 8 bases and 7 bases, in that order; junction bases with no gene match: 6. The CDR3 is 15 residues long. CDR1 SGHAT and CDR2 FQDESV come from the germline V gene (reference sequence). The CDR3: CASSRGTSGRNIQYF. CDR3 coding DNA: TGTGCCAGCTCCCGCGGGACTAGCGGGAGGAACATTCAGTACTTC.